The clone carrying this T cell receptor beta chain was counted between two and nine times. These data come from a study of OX40 agonist ivuxolimab in advanced cancers. Sequencing was performed with immunoSEQ multiplex PCR; in TCRdb, only in-frame clones are kept and a portion is missing. Of roughly 48,000 clones in the sample, roughly 89% are singletons; the top ten hold around 10%. The CDR3 has 17 amino acids. Germline trimming cut 1 base from V and 5 bases from J; bases unmatched to any gene: 11. Per the germline V gene, CDR1 is LNHNV and CDR2 is YYDKDF (reference sequence). The specimen was CD4+ or CD8+ T cells sorted from blood, collected in a trial of the OX40 agonist ivuxolimab. This receptor was obtained from an adult with an advanced solid tumor such as melanoma, head and neck, liver or kidney cancer. The chain combines TRBV15 with TRBJ2-1, with 7 bases lining up with TRBD2. The CDR3 DNA follows: TGTGCCACCAGCAGAGGAGATTGGACTAGTATTAACAATGAGCAGTTCTTC. This encodes CATSRGDWTSINNEQFF.